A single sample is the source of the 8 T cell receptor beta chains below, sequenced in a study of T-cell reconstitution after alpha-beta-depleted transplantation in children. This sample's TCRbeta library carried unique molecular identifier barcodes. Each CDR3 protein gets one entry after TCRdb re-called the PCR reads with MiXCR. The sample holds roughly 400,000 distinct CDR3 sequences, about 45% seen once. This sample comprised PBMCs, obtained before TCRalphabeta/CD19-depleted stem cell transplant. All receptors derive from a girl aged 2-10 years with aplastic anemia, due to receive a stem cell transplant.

For the CDR3, the DNA is TGTGCCAGCAGAGCCCCCGGGACTAGCGGCTACGAGCAGTACTTC. Protein product: CASRAPGTSGYEQYF. The chain couples TRBV28 to TRBJ2-7; 11 bases fit TRBD2. The CDR3 length is 15 residues. The V segment lost 6 bases and the J segment 3 bases; nucleotides outside the gene matches: 7. The germline V gene has CDR1 MDHEN and CDR2 SYDVKM. Full variable domain (remainder filled in from reference TRBV28 and TRBJ2-7): DVKVTQSSRYLVKRTGEKVFLECVQDMDHENMFWYRQDPGLGLRLIYFSYDVKMKEKGDIPEGYSVSREKKERFSLILESASTNQTSMYLCASRAPGTSGYEQYFGPGTRLTVT.

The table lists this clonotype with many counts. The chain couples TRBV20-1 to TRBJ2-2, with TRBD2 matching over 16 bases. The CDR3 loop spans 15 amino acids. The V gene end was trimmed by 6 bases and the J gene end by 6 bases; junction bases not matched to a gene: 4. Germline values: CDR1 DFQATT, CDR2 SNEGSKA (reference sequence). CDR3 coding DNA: TGCAGTGCGGCCGGGACTAGCGGGAGGGCCGGGGAGCTGTTTTTT. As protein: CSAAGTSGRAGELFF.

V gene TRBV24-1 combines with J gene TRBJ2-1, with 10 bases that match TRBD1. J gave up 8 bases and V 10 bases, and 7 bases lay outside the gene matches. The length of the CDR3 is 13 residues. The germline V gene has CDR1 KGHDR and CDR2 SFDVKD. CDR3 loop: CATAGTGVHEQFF. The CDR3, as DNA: TGTGCCACAGCCGGGACAGGGGTCCATGAGCAGTTCTTC.

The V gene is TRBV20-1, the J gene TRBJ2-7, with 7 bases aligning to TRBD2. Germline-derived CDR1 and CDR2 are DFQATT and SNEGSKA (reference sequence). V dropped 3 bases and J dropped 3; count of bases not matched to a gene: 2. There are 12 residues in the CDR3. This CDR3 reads CSASGGGYEQYF. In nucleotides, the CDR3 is TGCAGTGCTAGTGGGGGGGGCTACGAGCAGTACTTC.

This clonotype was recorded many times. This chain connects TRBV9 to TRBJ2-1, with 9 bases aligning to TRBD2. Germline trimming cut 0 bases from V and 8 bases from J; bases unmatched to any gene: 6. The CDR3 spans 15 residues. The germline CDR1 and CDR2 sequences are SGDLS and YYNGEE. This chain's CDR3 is CASSVEGLAKHEQFF. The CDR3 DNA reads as TGTGCCAGCAGCGTAGAGGGACTAGCTAAGCATGAGCAGTTCTTC.

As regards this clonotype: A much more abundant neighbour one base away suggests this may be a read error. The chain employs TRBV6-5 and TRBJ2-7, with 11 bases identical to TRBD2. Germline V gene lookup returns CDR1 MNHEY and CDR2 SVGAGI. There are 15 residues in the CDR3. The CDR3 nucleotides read TGTGCCAGCGGTTACTCCGGGACTAGCGGACTCCAGCAGTACTTC. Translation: CASGYSGTSGLQQYF.

CDR3: CASSSVGSRGEKLFF. CDR3 in DNA: TGTGCCAGCAGCTCCGTCGGGAGTCGAGGTGAAAAACTGTTTTTT. The chain joins TRBV7-9 to TRBJ1-4; D gene unclear. V gave up 4 bases and J gave up 7 bases, with 16 bases separating them. Per the germline V gene, CDR1 is SEHNR and CDR2 is FQNEAQ (reference sequence). The CDR3 contains 15 residues.

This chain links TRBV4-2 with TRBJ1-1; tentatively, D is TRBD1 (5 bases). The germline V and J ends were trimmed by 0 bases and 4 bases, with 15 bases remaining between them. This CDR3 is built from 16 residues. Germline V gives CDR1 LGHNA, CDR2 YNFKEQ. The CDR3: CASSQEGVGAPTEAFF. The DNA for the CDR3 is TGTGCCAGCAGCCAAGAAGGAGTCGGGGCTCCCACTGAAGCTTTCTTT.